What follows are 10 T cell receptor beta chains derived from one specimen sequenced in a study of T cell repertoires in cytomegalovirus infection. TCRdb reprocessed the reads with MiXCR, giving one entry per CDR3 protein. The sample lists 450,000 to 600,000 distinct CDR3 sequences, 33% occurring once. Their cognate antigens are unknown. The source material was cultured PBMCs, sampled from culture after CMV antigen stimulation. These receptors were taken from a human donor in good health (CMV status not recorded). Some clones in this sample may be carry-over from other donors' samples.

This clonotype was recorded once. CDR3 amino acids: CASSLWGTGNQPQHF. The CDR3 DNA is TGTGCCAGCAGCTTGTGGGGGACGGGGAATCAGCCCCAGCATTTT. This chain joins TRBV5-5 and TRBJ1-5, with D possibly TRBD1 on 5 matching bases. Trimming took 1 base from V and 4 from J, leaving 12 bases between them. The CDR3 totals 15 residues. Germline V gives CDR1 SGHKS, CDR2 YYEKEE (reference sequence).

This sequence joins TRBV5-1 and TRBJ1-4; D remains unclear. The CDR3 consists of 14 residues. V gave up 0 bases and J gave up 5 bases, with 8 bases separating them. CDR1 and CDR2 (germline): SGHRS, YFSETQ. The CDR3 protein is CASSLGQQNEKLFF. DNA of the CDR3: TGCGCCAGCAGCTTGGGGCAGCAAAATGAAAAACTGTTTTTT.

This clonotype showed up just a few times. V gene TRBV6-6 combines with J gene TRBJ2-2; tentative D call: TRBD1 (6 bases). Germline values: CDR1 MNHNY, CDR2 SVGAGI (reference sequence). This CDR3 has 14 residues. Trimming shortened V by 7 bases and J by 2 bases, and 11 bases separated the two germline ends. Here the CDR3 DNA reads TGTGCCAGCACCGAGGGACACAACACCGGGGAGCTGTTTTTT. Translated, it gives CASTEGHNTGELFF.

The chain has TRBV11-2 and TRBJ2-7; 8 bases map to TRBD2. Germline V gene data show CDR1 as SGHAT and CDR2 as FQNNGV. This CDR3 contains 15 residues. The V segment lost 0 bases and the J segment 7 bases; nucleotides outside the gene matches: 8. CDR3 amino acids: CASSLEASGFGEQYF. The CDR3 nucleotides are TGTGCCAGCAGCTTAGAGGCTAGCGGGTTCGGGGAGCAGTACTTC. Full variable domain (missing parts from reference TRBV11-2 and TRBJ2-7): EAGVAQSPRYKIIEKRQSVAFWCNPISGHATLYWYQQILGQGPKLLIQFQNNGVVDDSQLPKDRFSAERLKGVDSTLKIQPAKLEDSAVYLCASSLEASGFGEQYFGPGTRLTVT.

This clonotype occurred a few times. The J gene is TRBJ1-1, the V gene TRBV11-3; 7 bases align to TRBD1. Germline values: CDR1 SGHNT, CDR2 YENEEA. The CDR3 loop spans 13 amino acids. The ends lost 5 bases at V and 11 bases at J; junction bases unmatched: 11. The CDR3 sequence is CASSPPDRVGAFF. CDR3 bases: TGTGCCAGCAGCCCCCCCGACAGGGTGGGTGCTTTCTTT.

The table lists this clonotype with many counts. V and J are TRBV7-8 and TRBJ2-1; 11 bases fit TRBD2. The germline CDR1 and CDR2 sequences are SGHVS and FQNEAQ. This CDR3 is built from 15 residues. Trimming removed 3 bases from V and 6 bases from J; junction bases left unmatched: 4. The CDR3 sequence: CASSFYGTSGNEQFF. The CDR3 region has the DNA TGTGCCAGCAGCTTCTACGGGACTAGCGGCAATGAGCAGTTCTTC.

In its sample, this clonotype was seen many times. The chain employs TRBV15 and TRBJ2-7; 7 bases align to TRBD1. The V gene end was trimmed by 4 bases and the J gene end by 9 bases; junction bases not matched to a gene: 9. Germline V gene data show CDR1 as LNHNV and CDR2 as YYDKDF (reference sequence). The CDR3 totals 13 residues. The CDR3 bases are TGTGCCACCAGCATGGACAGGTCTCGTGGGCAGTACTTC. Its protein product is CATSMDRSRGQYF. The full variable domain, rest sourced from reference TRBV15 and TRBJ2-7, is DAMVIQNPRYQVTQFGKPVTLSCSQTLNHNVMYWYQQKSSQAPKLLFHYYDKDFNNEADTPDNFQSRRPNTSFCFLDIRSPGLGDTAMYLCATSMDRSRGQYFGPGTRLTVT.

This clonotype was seen a few times. This chain links TRBV7-6 with TRBJ2-3; D possibly corresponds to TRBD2 (6 bases). This CDR3 region has 15 residues. In germline, CDR1 is SGHVS, CDR2 FNYEAQ. Trimming took 1 base from V and 5 from J, leaving 13 bases between them. For the CDR3, the DNA is TGTGCCAGCAGCTTAGATACGACTAGTTTAGATACGCAGTATTTT. It specifies CASSLDTTSLDTQYF.

This clonotype has ten or more counts. This rearrangement joins TRBV7-2 to TRBJ1-2; a possible D gene is TRBD1 (5 bases). The germline gives CDR1 SGHTA, CDR2 FQGNSA. The CDR3 spans 14 residues. V was shortened by 3 bases and J by 4 bases, with 12 bases between the two germline ends. In nucleotides, the CDR3 is TGTGCCAGCAGCTTCGAGACAGCCTTCTATGGCTACACCTTC. Residues: CASSFETAFYGYTF.

This clonotype was seen a few times. Here the CDR3 reads CASSLNQGGTGELFF. The CDR3 bases are TGTGCCAGCAGCTTAAACCAGGGGGGGACCGGGGAGCTGTTTTTT. This chain links TRBV7-3 with TRBJ2-2; D may match TRBD1 or TRBD2 (7 bases each). Trimming shortened V by 1 base and J by 5 bases, and 11 bases separated the two germline ends. The CDR3 length is 15 residues. Germline CDR1 SGHTA, CDR2 FQGTGA.